These T cell receptor beta chains were read from a single sample in a study of siplizumab effects on memory and regulatory T cells. Using immunoSEQ multiplex PCR, the repertoire was profiled, and TCRdb retains in-frame clones only, with some absent. The sample records 50,000 to 55,000 clones, 93% being singletons. Sequenced sample: CD8+ T cells sorted from blood. Source of these receptors: a human donor in good health. The CDR3 runs from the conserved cysteine through the conserved F or W. D genes are given only for firm matches. The size field is filled for only some rows; it gives once, few, many or a size class.

V gene: TRBV5-1; D gene: TRBD1; clone size: .; J gene: TRBJ1-5; CDR3 protein: CASSLTGAQPQHF; CDR3 DNA: TGCGCCAGCAGCTTGACAGGGGCTCAGCCCCAGCATTTT
V gene: TRBV6-1; D gene: .; clone size: .; J gene: TRBJ2-7; CDR3 protein: CASGQGPYEQYF; CDR3 DNA: TGTGCCAGCGGTCAAGGGCCCTACGAGCAGTACTTC
V gene: TRBV4-1; D gene: .; clone size: .; J gene: TRBJ2-7; CDR3 protein: CASSQGNGRTYEQYF; CDR3 DNA: TGCGCCAGCAGCCAAGGGAACGGTCGGACCTACGAGCAGTACTTC
V gene: TRBV27; D gene: TRBD1; clone size: .; J gene: TRBJ2-7; CDR3 protein: CASSLGPGGYEQYF; CDR3 DNA: TGTGCCAGCAGTTTAGGGCCAGGGGGCTACGAGCAGTACTTC
V gene: TRBV9; D gene: .; clone size: .; J gene: TRBJ2-5; CDR3 protein: CASSVDGGPGETQYF; CDR3 DNA: TGTGCCAGCAGCGTAGACGGGGGGCCGGGGGAGACCCAGTACTTC
V gene: TRBV13; D gene: .; clone size: .; J gene: TRBJ2-7; CDR3 protein: CASSLGSYEQYF; CDR3 DNA: TGTGCCAGCAGCTTGGGATCCTACGAGCAGTACTTC
V gene: TRBV27; D gene: .; clone size: .; J gene: TRBJ2-1; CDR3 protein: CASRPPSSYNEQFF; CDR3 DNA: TGTGCCAGCAGGCCGCCCAGCTCCTACAATGAGCAGTTCTTC
V gene: TRBV18; D gene: TRBD1; clone size: .; J gene: TRBJ1-5; CDR3 protein: CASSDRDRGWSQPQHF; CDR3 DNA: TGTGCCAGCTCTGATAGAGACAGGGGTTGGAGTCAGCCCCAGCATTTT
V gene: TRBV29-1; D gene: TRBD2; clone size: .; J gene: TRBJ2-2; CDR3 protein: CSVPRISGGAGELFF; CDR3 DNA: TGCAGCGTTCCTCGGATTAGCGGGGGGGCCGGGGAGCTGTTTTTT
V gene: TRBV28; D gene: .; clone size: .; J gene: TRBJ2-3; CDR3 protein: CASSILQGTDTQYF; CDR3 DNA: TGTGCCAGCAGTATCTTACAGGGCACAGATACGCAGTATTTT
V gene: TRBV19; D gene: .; clone size: .; J gene: TRBJ1-2; CDR3 protein: CASSIQGIVYGYTF; CDR3 DNA: TGTGCCAGTAGTATACAGGGGATAGTGTATGGCTACACCTTC
V gene: TRBV7-9; D gene: TRBD2; clone size: .; J gene: TRBJ2-1; CDR3 protein: CASSLGGLAGGPRDEQFF; CDR3 DNA: TGTGCCAGCAGCTTAGGGGGGTTAGCGGGAGGGCCGAGGGATGAGCAGTTCTTC
V gene: TRBV11-3; D gene: .; clone size: once; J gene: TRBJ2-2; CDR3 protein: CASSTYREAGELFF; CDR3 DNA: TGTGCCAGCAGCACATACAGGGAGGCCGGGGAGCTGTTTTTT
V gene: TRBV5-4; D gene: TRBD2; clone size: .; J gene: TRBJ2-1; CDR3 protein: CASSLGYTSVNEQFF; CDR3 DNA: TGTGCCAGCAGCTTGGGCTATACTAGCGTGAATGAGCAGTTCTTC
V gene: TRBV2; D gene: TRBD1; clone size: .; J gene: TRBJ1-1; CDR3 protein: CASSAGGLAEAFF; CDR3 DNA: TGTGCCAGCAGTGCAGGGGGTTTGGCTGAAGCTTTCTTT
V gene: TRBV19; D gene: TRBD1; clone size: .; J gene: TRBJ1-1; CDR3 protein: CASSMDRGFSGAFF; CDR3 DNA: TGTGCCAGTAGTATGGACAGGGGATTCAGCGGAGCTTTCTTT
V gene: TRBV11-2; D gene: .; clone size: once; J gene: TRBJ2-7; CDR3 protein: CASSLGRDEEQYF; CDR3 DNA: TGTGCCAGCAGCTTAGGCCGGGACGAGGAGCAGTACTTC
V gene: TRBV14; D gene: .; clone size: .; J gene: TRBJ2-1; CDR3 protein: CASSQVQARTVGFTSYNEQFF; CDR3 DNA: TGTGCCAGCAGCCAAGTGCAGGCTCGGACAGTCGGATTCACGTCCTACAATGAGCAGTTCTTC
V gene: TRBV6-1; D gene: TRBD2; clone size: .; J gene: TRBJ2-5; CDR3 protein: CASSPSPSGSSTQYF; CDR3 DNA: TGTGCCAGCAGTCCTTCACCTAGCGGTTCTTCTACCCAGTACTTC
V gene: TRBV2; D gene: TRBD1; clone size: .; J gene: TRBJ2-7; CDR3 protein: CASSEGTGYEQYF; CDR3 DNA: TGTGCCAGCAGTGAGGGGACAGGCTACGAGCAGTACTTC
V gene: TRBV28; D gene: TRBD1; clone size: few; J gene: TRBJ1-2; CDR3 protein: CASSPTGTGLGGYTF; CDR3 DNA: TGTGCCAGCAGTCCTACGGGGACAGGATTAGGTGGCTACACCTTC
V gene: TRBV18; D gene: TRBD2; clone size: .; J gene: TRBJ2-1; CDR3 protein: CASSPREGYNEQFF; CDR3 DNA: TGTGCCAGCTCACCACGGGAGGGATACAATGAGCAGTTCTTC
V gene: TRBV28; D gene: .; clone size: .; J gene: TRBJ1-5; CDR3 protein: CASSSGGYSNQPQHF; CDR3 DNA: TGTGCCAGCAGTTCGGGGGGGTATAGCAATCAGCCCCAGCATTTT
V gene: TRBV15; D gene: .; clone size: .; J gene: TRBJ2-3; CDR3 protein: CATSFGEITDTQYF; CDR3 DNA: TGTGCCACCAGCTTTGGGGAGATCACAGATACGCAGTATTTT